The 2 T cell receptor beta chains reported below all come from one sample, sequenced in a study of T cell responses to AZD1222 COVID-19 vaccine. Sequencing was performed with immunoSEQ multiplex PCR; in TCRdb, only in-frame clones are kept and a portion is missing. The sample records about 85,000 clones, approximately 86% being singletons. The sample was peripheral blood, taken on day 0 of MenACWY control vaccination. The receptors derive from an adult in good health.

The chain employs TRBV11-2 and TRBJ1-6, with D possibly being TRBD1 (5 bases). CDR3 length: 16 amino acids. V lost 0 bases to trimming and J lost 7 bases, with 13 bases between them. Germline assignment: CDR1 SGHAT and CDR2 FQNNGV. This CDR3 reads CASSLDGRGVNSPLHF. The CDR3 DNA reads as TGTGCCAGCAGCTTAGACGGAAGGGGCGTCAATTCACCCCTCCACTTT.

The chain uses TRBV2 and TRBJ2-5; D is uncertain. The CDR3 totals 13 residues. CDR1 is SNHLY, CDR2 FYNNEI, per germline. The V gene lost 4 bases and the J gene lost 4 bases, with 10 bases spanning the gap. The chain's CDR3 is CASSGSWRETQYF. Here the CDR3 DNA reads TGTGCCAGCAGTGGGTCCTGGAGAGAGACCCAGTACTTC.